The rows below give T cell receptor beta chains drawn from one sample of a study of tumour-infiltrating T cells in Burkitt lymphoma. Sequenced by immunoSEQ multiplex PCR; TCRdb stores in-frame clones only, minus some. The sample holds 5,500 to 7,000 clones; around 10% are singletons and the top ten take around 2.4%. The material sequenced was tumor tissue. The source is a human donor with diffuse large B-cell lymphoma. CDR3s leave out the opening cysteine and the closing phenylalanine or tryptophan.

V gene	J gene	CDR3 protein
TRBV4-2	TRBJ2-1	ASSQDTSGGYNEQF
TRBV5-1	TRBJ2-1	ASSANTWTGGNEQF
TRBV18	TRBJ1-2	ASSPLSNWFHRGFGGYT
TRBV18	TRBJ2-2	ASSPPTSGSTGELF
TRBV25-1	TRBJ1-1	ASGRVNTEAF
TRBV5-6	TRBJ1-1	ASSSGDRTNEAF
TRBV30	TRBJ2-5	AWRSGTAIQETQY
TRBV5-6	TRBJ2-5	ASSLGLGGFQETQY
TRBV4-1	TRBJ1-2	ASSQEPSIYGYT
TRBV7-8	TRBJ1-1	ASGLGGNTEAF
TRBV5-1	TRBJ1-4	ASSPIPTNEKLF
TRBV10-3	TRBJ1-2	AISEQVERGGYT
TRBV5-1	TRBJ2-1	ASSYAWTGSYNEQF
TRBV6-1	TRBJ2-3	ASTTVRGSTDTQY
TRBV5-5	TRBJ2-7	ASSWDLSFEQY